This T cell receptor (beta chain) emerged from a study of T cell responses to AZD1222 COVID-19 vaccine. The CDR3 consists of 15 residues. V lost 6 bases and J lost 3; bases outside the gene matches: 8. CDR1 and CDR2 (germline): MNHNY, SVGAGI (reference sequence). Generated by immunoSEQ multiplex PCR, the TCRdb table keeps only in-frame clones and is missing some. The sample includes some 200,000 clones, 88% of them seen just once. Second doses that came at about 4 or about 12 weeks were put together. The chain recombines TRBV6-6 with TRBJ1-2, with TRBD1 identical over 9 bases. Source: peripheral blood, taken 28 days after the second AZD1222 dose. The TCR originated in an adult who received the AZD1222 COVID-19 vaccine. CDR3 protein: CASSATGGAHYGYTF. In nucleotides, the CDR3 is TGTGCCAGCAGCGCAACAGGGGGCGCACACTATGGCTACACCTTC.